Included here is one TCR beta chain sequence, with context. Its antigen is not identified. The study ran its PCR with 60 Vbeta and 13 Jbeta primers. As processed by the authors: Later analysis identified 65 million to 80 million unique TCR beta chains, some 10 million shared. This table comes from immunoSEQ multiplex PCR, and its TCRdb copy is limited to in-frame clones, with some not included. V, J and clone size are taken as reported in that table, and D and trimming were inferred from the DNA itself. The table lists some 130,000 clones, roughly 82% of them singletons. The data were taken from a study of cytomegalovirus exposure and HLA in healthy donors. Findings and caveats of the study: An analysis was carried out later, and it reportedly showed fewer N-insertions in an Asian-associated ancestry cluster than the approximately 680-donor mean. Sequencing likely caused a cluster of highly shared sequence variants. For most TCR beta V segments, an earlier analysis put the productive rate at about 90% or about 30% of the time.

The CDR3 covers 14 residues. The J segment lost 6 bases and the V segment lost 4 bases, leaving 4 bases of the junction unmatched. Germline CDR1 is LNHDA and CDR2 is SQIVND (reference sequence). V usage is TRBV19 and J usage is TRBJ2-2; 8 bases agree with TRBD1. The sequence was obtained from a boy under 18 in good health and CMV-seronegative. Input material: PBMCs. CDR3 loop: CASSTQGASGELFF. In nucleotides, the CDR3 is TGTGCCAGTAGTACGCAGGGGGCCTCCGGGGAGCTGTTTTTT.